The clone carrying this T cell receptor beta chain was counted between two and nine times. The antigen is not known. This entry comes from a study of T cells in Graves' hyperthyroidism and ophthalmopathy. The study, taken as a whole, reports: The blood repertoire included most of the expanded thyroid clonotypes above 0.001.

The V segment lost 1 base and the J segment 7 bases; nucleotides outside the gene matches: 8. Germline V gene data show CDR1 as SGHRS and CDR2 as YFSETQ. The CDR3 length is 17 residues. Amplification of TCR beta CDR3 regions used RNA as the template. RT-PCR in the first round (using the HTBI primer set) targeted the TCR CDR3. MiXCR was run by TCRdb on the multiplex PCR reads, yielding one entry per CDR3 protein. The sample holds hundreds of thousands of distinct CDR3 sequences, about a sixth seen once. The chain recombines TRBV5-1 with TRBJ2-1; 13 bases fit TRBD2. This receptor was obtained from a woman aged 18-29 years with Graves' ophthalmopathy. Material for sequencing was blood. The CDR3 loop reads CASSLPQLAGGGNEQFF. In DNA form, the CDR3 reads TGCGCCAGCAGCTTGCCCCAACTAGCGGGAGGGGGGAATGAGCAGTTCTTC.